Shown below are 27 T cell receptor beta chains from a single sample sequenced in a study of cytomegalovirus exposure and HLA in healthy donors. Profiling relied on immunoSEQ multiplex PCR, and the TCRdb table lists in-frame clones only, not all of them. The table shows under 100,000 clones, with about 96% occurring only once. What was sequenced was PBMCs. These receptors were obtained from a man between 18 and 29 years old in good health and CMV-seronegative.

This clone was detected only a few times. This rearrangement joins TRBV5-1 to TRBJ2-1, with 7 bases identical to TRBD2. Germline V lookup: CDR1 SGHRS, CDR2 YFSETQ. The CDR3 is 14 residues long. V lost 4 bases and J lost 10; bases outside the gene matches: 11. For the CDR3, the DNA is TGCGCCAGCAGCGGGTCGGCTAGCGGATTGGAGCAGTTCTTC. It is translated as CASSGSASGLEQFF.

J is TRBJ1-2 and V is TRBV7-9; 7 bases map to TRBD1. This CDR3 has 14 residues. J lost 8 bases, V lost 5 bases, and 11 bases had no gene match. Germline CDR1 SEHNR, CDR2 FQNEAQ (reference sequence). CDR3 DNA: TGTGCCAGCAGCCAGGACAGGAGACTATACGGCTACACCTTC. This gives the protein CASSQDRRLYGYTF.

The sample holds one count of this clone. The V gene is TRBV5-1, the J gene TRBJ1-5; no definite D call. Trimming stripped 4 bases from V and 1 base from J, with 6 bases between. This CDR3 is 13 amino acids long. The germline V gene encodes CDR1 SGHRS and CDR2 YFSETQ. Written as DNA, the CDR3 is TGCGCCAGCAGCGTACAGAGCAATCAGCCCCAGCATTTT. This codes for CASSVQSNQPQHF.

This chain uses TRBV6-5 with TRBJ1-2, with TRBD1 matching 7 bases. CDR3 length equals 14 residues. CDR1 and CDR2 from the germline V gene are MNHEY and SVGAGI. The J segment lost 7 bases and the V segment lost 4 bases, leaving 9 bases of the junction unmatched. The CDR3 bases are TGTGCCAGCAGTTCGTGGGACAGTCAGGGTGGCTACACCTTC. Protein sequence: CASSSWDSQGGYTF.

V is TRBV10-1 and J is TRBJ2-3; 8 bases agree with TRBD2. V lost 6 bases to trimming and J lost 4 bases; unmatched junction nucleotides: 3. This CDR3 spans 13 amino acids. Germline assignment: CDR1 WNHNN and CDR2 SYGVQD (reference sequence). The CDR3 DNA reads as TGCGCCAGCAGGATGGGACTAGCAGATACGCAGTATTTT. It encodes CASRMGLADTQYF.

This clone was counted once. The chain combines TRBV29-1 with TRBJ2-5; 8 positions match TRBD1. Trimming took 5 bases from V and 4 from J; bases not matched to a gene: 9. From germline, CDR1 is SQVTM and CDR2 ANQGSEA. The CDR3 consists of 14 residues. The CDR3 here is CSVSTGGGLETQYF. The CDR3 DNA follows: TGCAGCGTTTCCACAGGGGGAGGTCTAGAGACCCAGTACTTC.

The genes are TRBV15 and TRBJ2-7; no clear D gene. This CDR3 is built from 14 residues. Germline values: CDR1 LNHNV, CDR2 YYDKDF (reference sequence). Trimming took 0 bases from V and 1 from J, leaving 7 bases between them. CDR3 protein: CATSRDEESYEQYF. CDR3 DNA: TGTGCCACCAGCAGAGATGAGGAGTCCTACGAGCAGTACTTC.

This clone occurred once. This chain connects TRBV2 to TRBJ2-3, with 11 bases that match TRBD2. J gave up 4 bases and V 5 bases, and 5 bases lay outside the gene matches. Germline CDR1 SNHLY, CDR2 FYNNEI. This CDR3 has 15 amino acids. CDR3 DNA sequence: TGTGCCAGCAGTAAGCAGGGACTAGCGGCAGATACGCAGTATTTT. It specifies CASSKQGLAADTQYF.

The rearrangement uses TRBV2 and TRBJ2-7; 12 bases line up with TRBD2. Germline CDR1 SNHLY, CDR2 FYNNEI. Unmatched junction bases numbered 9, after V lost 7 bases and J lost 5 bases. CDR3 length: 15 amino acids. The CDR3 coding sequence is TGTGCCAGCAACCCACTAGCGGGAGGATTCCACGAGCAGTACTTC. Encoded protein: CASNPLAGGFHEQYF.

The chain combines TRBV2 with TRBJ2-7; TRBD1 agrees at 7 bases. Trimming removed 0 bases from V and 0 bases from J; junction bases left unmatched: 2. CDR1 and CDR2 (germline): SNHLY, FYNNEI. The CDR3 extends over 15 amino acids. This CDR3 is CASSEAAGGSYEQYF. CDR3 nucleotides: TGTGCCAGCAGTGAAGCGGCAGGGGGCTCCTACGAGCAGTACTTC. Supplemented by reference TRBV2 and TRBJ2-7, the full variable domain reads EPEVTQTPSHQVTQMGQEVILRCVPISNHLYFYWYRQILGQKVEFLVSFYNNEISEKSEIFDDQFSVERPDGSNFTLKIRSTKLEDSAMYFCASSEAAGGSYEQYFGPGTRLTVT.

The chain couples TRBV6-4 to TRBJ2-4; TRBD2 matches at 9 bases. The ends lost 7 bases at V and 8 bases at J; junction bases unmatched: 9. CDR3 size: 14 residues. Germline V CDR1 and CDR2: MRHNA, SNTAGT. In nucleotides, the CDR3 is TGTGCCAGCAAGCAGCGGGAGGTTAGGGACATTCAGTACTTC. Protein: CASKQREVRDIQYF.

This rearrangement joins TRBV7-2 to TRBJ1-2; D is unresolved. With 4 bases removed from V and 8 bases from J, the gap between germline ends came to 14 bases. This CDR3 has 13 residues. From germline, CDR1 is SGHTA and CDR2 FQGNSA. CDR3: CASSSTSTGGYTF. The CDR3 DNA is TGTGCCAGCAGCTCAACCTCAACGGGAGGCTACACCTTC.

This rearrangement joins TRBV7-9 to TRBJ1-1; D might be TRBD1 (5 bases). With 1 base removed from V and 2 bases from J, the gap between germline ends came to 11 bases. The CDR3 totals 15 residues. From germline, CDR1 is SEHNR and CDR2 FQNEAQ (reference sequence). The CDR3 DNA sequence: TGTGCCAGCAGCTTAGAGAGACAGCTAAACACTGAAGCTTTCTTT. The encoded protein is CASSLERQLNTEAFF.

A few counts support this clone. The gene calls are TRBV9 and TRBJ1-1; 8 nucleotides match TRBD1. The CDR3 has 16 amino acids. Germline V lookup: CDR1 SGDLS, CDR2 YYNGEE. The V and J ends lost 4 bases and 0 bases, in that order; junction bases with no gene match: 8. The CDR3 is CASSLGQGGMNTEAFF. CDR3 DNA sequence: TGTGCCAGCAGCCTCGGACAGGGTGGGATGAACACTGAAGCTTTCTTT.

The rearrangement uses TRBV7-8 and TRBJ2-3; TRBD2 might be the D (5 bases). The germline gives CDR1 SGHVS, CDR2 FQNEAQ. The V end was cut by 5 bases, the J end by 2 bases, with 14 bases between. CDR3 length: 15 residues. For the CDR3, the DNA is TGTGCCAGCAGCCCTTGGACTGCATACACAGATACGCAGTATTTT. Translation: CASSPWTAYTDTQYF. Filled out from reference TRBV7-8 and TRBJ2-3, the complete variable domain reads GAGVSQSPRYKVAKRGQDVALRCDPISGHVSLFWYQQALGQGPEFLTYFQNEAQLDKSGLPSDRFFAERPEGSVSTLKIQRTQQEDSAVYLCASSPWTAYTDTQYFGPGTRLTVL.

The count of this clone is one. The CDR3 nucleotides are TGTGCCAGTAGTATTACGACTAGCGGACTCAATGAGCAGTTCTTC. Protein product: CASSITTSGLNEQFF. V is TRBV19 and J is TRBJ2-1, with TRBD2 matching 9 bases. In germline, CDR1 is LNHDA, CDR2 SQIVND (reference sequence). V shed 3 bases and J 6 bases; nucleotides not matched to a gene: 6. CDR3 length: 15 amino acids.

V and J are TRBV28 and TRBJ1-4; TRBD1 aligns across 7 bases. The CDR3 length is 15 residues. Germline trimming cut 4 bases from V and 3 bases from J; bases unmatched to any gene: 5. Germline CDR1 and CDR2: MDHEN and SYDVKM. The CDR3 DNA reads TGTGCCAGCAGTTCGCAGGGGGTGCCTAATGAAAAACTGTTTTTT. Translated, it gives CASSSQGVPNEKLFF.

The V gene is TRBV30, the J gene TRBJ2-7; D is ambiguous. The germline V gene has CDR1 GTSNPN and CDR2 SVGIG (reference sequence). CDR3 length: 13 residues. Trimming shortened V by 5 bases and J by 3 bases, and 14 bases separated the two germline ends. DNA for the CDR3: TGTGCCTGGGGTTCCGACAACCGCTACGAGCAGTACTTC. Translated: CAWGSDNRYEQYF.

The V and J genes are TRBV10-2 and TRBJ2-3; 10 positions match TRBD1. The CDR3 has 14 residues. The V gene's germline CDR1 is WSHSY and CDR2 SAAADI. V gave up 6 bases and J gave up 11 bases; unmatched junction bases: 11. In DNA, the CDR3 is TGCGCCAGCAGAAAAGCCGGGACAGGGGAAAGGCAGTATTTT. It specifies CASRKAGTGERQYF.

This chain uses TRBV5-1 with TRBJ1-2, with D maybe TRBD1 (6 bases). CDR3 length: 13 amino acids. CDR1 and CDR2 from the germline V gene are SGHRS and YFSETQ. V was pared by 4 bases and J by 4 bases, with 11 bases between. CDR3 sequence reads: CASSPTGVYGYTF. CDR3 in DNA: TGCGCCAGCAGCCCGACAGGCGTCTATGGCTACACCTTC. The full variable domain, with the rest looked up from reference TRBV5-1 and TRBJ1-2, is KAGVTQTPRYLIKTRGQQVTLSCSPISGHRSVSWYQQTPGQGLQFLFEYFSETQRNKGNFPGRFSGRQFSNSRSEMNVSTLELGDSALYLCASSPTGVYGYTFGSGTRLTVV.

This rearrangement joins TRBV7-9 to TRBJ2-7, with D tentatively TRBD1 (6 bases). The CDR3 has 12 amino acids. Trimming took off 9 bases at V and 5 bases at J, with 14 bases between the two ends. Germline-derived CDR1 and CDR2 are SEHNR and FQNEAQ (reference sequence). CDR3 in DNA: TGTGCCAGTTCCCTGGGGGCAAACGAGCAGTACTTC. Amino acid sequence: CASSLGANEQYF.

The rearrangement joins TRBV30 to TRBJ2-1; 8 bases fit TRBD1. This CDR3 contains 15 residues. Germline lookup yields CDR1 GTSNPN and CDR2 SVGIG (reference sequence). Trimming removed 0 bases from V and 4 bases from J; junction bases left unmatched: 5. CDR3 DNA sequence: TGTGCCTGGAGTGTCGGACAGGGAGCATACAATGAGCAGTTCTTC. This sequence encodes CAWSVGQGAYNEQFF.

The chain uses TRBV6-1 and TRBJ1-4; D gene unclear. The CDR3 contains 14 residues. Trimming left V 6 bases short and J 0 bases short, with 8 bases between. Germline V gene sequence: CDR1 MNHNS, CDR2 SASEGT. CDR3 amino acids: CASRLTTTNEKLFF. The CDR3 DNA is TGTGCCAGCAGGTTGACAACAACTAATGAAAAACTGTTTTTT.

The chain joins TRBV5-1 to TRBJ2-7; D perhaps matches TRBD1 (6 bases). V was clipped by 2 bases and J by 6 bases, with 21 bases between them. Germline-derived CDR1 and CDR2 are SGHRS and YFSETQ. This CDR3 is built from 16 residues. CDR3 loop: CASSFDPGALSGEQYF. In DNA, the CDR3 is TGCGCCAGCAGCTTTGACCCAGGGGCATTATCTGGCGAGCAGTACTTC. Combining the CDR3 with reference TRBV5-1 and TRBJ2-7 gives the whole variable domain KAGVTQTPRYLIKTRGQQVTLSCSPISGHRSVSWYQQTPGQGLQFLFEYFSETQRNKGNFPGRFSGRQFSNSRSEMNVSTLELGDSALYLCASSFDPGALSGEQYFGPGTRLTVT.

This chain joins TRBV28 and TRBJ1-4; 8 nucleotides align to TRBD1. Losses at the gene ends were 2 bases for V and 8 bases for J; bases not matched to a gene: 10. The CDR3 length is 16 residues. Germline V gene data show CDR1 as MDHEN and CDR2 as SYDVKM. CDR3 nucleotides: TGTGCCAGCAGTTTAAATCCCAGGGGGCTTTTGGAAAAACTGTTTTTT. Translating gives CASSLNPRGLLEKLFF.

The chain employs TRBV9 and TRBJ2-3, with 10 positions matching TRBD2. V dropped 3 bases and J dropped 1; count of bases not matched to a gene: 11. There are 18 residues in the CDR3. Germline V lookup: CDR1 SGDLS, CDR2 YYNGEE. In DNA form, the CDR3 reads TGTGCCAGCAGCGCGAGGACTAGCGGCCTCCTTCGCACAGATACGCAGTATTTT. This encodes CASSARTSGLLRTDTQYF.

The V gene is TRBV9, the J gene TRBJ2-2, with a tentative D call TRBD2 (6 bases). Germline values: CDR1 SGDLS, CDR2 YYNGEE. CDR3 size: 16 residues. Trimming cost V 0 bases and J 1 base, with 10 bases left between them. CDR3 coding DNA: TGTGCCAGCAGCGTAGGTCCTAGCGTGAACACCGGGGAGCTGTTTTTT. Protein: CASSVGPSVNTGELFF.